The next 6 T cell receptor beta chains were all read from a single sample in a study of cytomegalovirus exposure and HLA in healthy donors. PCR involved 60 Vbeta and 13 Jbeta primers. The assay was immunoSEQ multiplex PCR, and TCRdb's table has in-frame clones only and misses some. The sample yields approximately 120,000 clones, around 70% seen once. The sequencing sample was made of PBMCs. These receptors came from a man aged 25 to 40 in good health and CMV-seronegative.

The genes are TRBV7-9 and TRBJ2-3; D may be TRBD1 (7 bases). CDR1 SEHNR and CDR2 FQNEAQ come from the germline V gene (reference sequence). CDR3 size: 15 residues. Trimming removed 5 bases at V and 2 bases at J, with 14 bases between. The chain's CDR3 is CASSQGGSDTDTQYF. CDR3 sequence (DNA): TGTGCCAGCAGCCAGGGGGGCTCCGACACAGATACGCAGTATTTT.

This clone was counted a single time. CDR3 region: CASKEWGVGDQPQHF. CDR3 DNA: TGTGCCAGCAAGGAATGGGGGGTCGGGGATCAGCCCCAGCATTTT. The chain joins TRBV27 to TRBJ1-5; weak D call: TRBD1 (5 bases). Germline loops: CDR1 MNHEY, CDR2 SMNVEV (reference sequence). Deletions cut 7 bases from V and 5 bases from J, with 18 bases between. The CDR3 sequence is 15 residues long.

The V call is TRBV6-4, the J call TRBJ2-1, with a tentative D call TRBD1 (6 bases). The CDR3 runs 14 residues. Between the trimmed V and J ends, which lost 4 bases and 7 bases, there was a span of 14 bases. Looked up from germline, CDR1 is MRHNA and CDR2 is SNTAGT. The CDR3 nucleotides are TGTGCCAGCAGTGCCAGGGGCGTCTTGAATGAGCAGTTCTTC. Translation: CASSARGVLNEQFF.

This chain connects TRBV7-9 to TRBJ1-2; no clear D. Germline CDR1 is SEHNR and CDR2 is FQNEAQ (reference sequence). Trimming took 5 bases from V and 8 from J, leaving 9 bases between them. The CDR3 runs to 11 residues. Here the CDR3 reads CASSLEEGYTF. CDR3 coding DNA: TGTGCCAGCAGCCTCGAAGAGGGCTACACCTTC.

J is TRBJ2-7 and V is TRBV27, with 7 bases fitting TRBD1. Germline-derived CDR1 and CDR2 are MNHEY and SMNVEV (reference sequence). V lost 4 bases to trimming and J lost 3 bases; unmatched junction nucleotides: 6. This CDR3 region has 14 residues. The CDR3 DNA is TGTGCCAGCAGTTCGAGGGACAGACGCTACGAGCAGTACTTC. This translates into CASSSRDRRYEQYF.

The CDR3 loop reads CASSVGPLWQGVYEQYF. The CDR3 DNA follows: TGTGCCAGCAGCGTAGGACCCCTATGGCAGGGGGTTTACGAGCAGTACTTC. The chain recombines TRBV9 with TRBJ2-7; 7 bases align to TRBD1. Germline V gives CDR1 SGDLS, CDR2 YYNGEE. This CDR3 has 17 residues. V shed 0 bases, J shed 4 bases, and the junction held 13 bases outside the gene matches.